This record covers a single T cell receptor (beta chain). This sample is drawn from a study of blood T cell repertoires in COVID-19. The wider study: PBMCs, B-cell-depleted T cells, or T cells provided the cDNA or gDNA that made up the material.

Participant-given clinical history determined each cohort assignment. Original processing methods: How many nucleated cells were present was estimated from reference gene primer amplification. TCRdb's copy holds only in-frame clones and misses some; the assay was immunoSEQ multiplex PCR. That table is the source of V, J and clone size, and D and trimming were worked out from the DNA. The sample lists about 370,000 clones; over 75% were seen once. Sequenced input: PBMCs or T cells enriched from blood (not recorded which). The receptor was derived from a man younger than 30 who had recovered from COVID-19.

The CDR3, as DNA: TGTGCCAGCAGTCCTTTATACAGGGTTGACACTGAAGCTTTCTTT. This encodes CASSPLYRVDTEAFF. The chain carries TRBV28 and TRBJ1-1, with a weak D call TRBD1 (6 bases). Between the trimmed V and J ends, which lost 5 bases and 3 bases, there was a span of 16 bases. Germline V gives CDR1 MDHEN, CDR2 SYDVKM. The CDR3 covers 15 residues.